The 13 T cell receptor beta chains in this list originate from one sample, sequenced in a study of T cells in Graves' hyperthyroidism and ophthalmopathy. Amplification of TCR beta CDR3 regions used RNA as the template. HTBI primers drove first-round RT-PCR of the TCR CDR3. TCRdb re-analysed the multiplex PCR reads in MiXCR, keeping a single row per CDR3 protein. The table has approximately 690,000 distinct CDR3 sequences, about 14% seen once. The sequenced sample consisted of blood. The receptors derive from a woman between 45 and 60 years old with Graves' ophthalmopathy.

The chain combines TRBV27 with TRBJ2-7, with D possibly being TRBD1 (6 bases). The V and J ends lost 8 bases and 0 bases respectively, with 14 bases between them. CDR3 length equals 14 residues. CDR1 is MNHEY and CDR2 is SMNVEV in the germline V gene (reference sequence). The CDR3 region is CASGQGQNSYEQYF. The CDR3 nucleotides read TGTGCCAGCGGCCAAGGACAGAACTCCTACGAGCAGTACTTC.

The J gene is TRBJ2-6, the V gene TRBV6-2 or TRBV6-3; D is unclear. V shed 6 bases and J shed 0 bases, with 9 bases lying between them. The CDR3 length is 15 residues. The germline CDR1 and CDR2 sequences are MNHEY and SVGEGT. DNA for the CDR3: TGTGCCAGCAGATCCAGTAGCTCTGGGGCCAACGTCCTGACTTTC. It codes for CASRSSSSGANVLTF.

This clonotype has at least ten counts. The J gene is TRBJ1-5, the V gene TRBV28; the D gene is possibly TRBD1 (6 bases). V lost 4 bases and J 4 bases, leaving 8 bases between the germline ends. The CDR3 runs 13 residues. Per the germline V gene, CDR1 is MDHEN and CDR2 is SYDVKM. The CDR3 nucleotides are TGTGCCAGCAGTTCCAGGGGAAATCAGCCCCAGCATTTT. Translation gives CASSSRGNQPQHF.

V is TRBV7-9 and J is TRBJ2-2; a possible D gene is TRBD2 (6 bases). This CDR3 has 15 residues. Germline V gene sequence: CDR1 SEHNR, CDR2 FQNEAQ (reference sequence). The ends were cut back, 3 bases at V and 1 base at J, with 9 bases in the middle. This CDR3 reads CASSLAGRNTGELFF. CDR3 nucleotide sequence: TGTGCCAGCAGCTTGGCGGGACGGAACACCGGGGAGCTGTTTTTT.

This clonotype was picked up one time. The rearrangement links TRBV7-2 to TRBJ2-3; a weak D match, TRBD2 (6 bases). V lost 2 bases to trimming and J lost 7 bases, with 19 bases between them. There are 16 residues in the CDR3. The V gene's germline CDR1 is SGHTA and CDR2 FQGNSA. The CDR3 reads CASSLYLEGGVYTQYF. The CDR3 coding sequence is TGTGCCAGCAGCTTATATCTAGAAGGCGGGGTGTATACGCAGTATTTT.

There are a few counts of this clonotype. A much larger clone lies a single base off, so this may be a read error. V is TRBV2 and J is TRBJ2-1; no reliable D call. The CDR3 has 17 amino acids. Germline V lookup: CDR1 SNHLY, CDR2 FYNNEI. The CDR3 loop is CATILSRRVSSHNEQFF. CDR3 nucleotide sequence: TGTGCCACCATTCTCTCAAGACGGGTTAGCTCCCACAATGAGCAGTTCTTC.

This chain uses TRBV20-1 with TRBJ2-5; 10 bases line up with TRBD2. Trimming cost V 0 bases and J 5 bases; bases outside gene matches: 3. This CDR3 spans 14 amino acids. Germline CDR1 DFQATT, CDR2 SNEGSKA (reference sequence). CDR3 nucleotide sequence: TGCAGTGCTAGAGAAGGTAGCGGGAGGGAGACCCAGTACTTC. Translated, it gives CSAREGSGRETQYF.

This clonotype was detected ten times or more. An end of the junction differs from the germline gene, which may be a read error. This chain connects TRBV5-1 to TRBJ1-1; 7 positions match TRBD1. Germline CDR1 reads SGHRS; CDR2 reads YFSETQ. The CDR3 sequence is 13 residues long. The DNA of the CDR3 is TGTGCCAGCAGGGGACAGCCGAACACTGAAGCTTTCTTT. It specifies CASRGQPNTEAFF.

This clonotype has ten or more counts. The V call is TRBV11-2, the J call TRBJ1-1, with D uncertain. This CDR3 is built from 13 residues. The V and J ends lost 5 bases and 2 bases respectively, with 9 bases between them. Germline V gene sequence: CDR1 SGHAT, CDR2 FQNNGV. The CDR3 DNA reads as TGTGCCAGCAGCCGGATATTTAACACTGAAGCTTTCTTT. Residues: CASSRIFNTEAFF.

This clonotype was detected many times. The chain recombines TRBV5-6 with TRBJ2-1, with D possibly matching TRBD1 (5 bases). This CDR3 region has 15 residues. CDR1 SGHDT and CDR2 YYEEEE come from the germline V gene. Between the trimmed V and J ends, which lost 2 bases and 0 bases, there was a span of 9 bases. CDR3 loop: CASSLGVSSYNEQFF. The CDR3 DNA sequence: TGTGCCAGCAGCTTAGGGGTGTCCTCCTACAATGAGCAGTTCTTC.

This clonotype was seen at least ten times. The rearrangement uses TRBV9 and TRBJ1-1; tentatively, D is TRBD1 (5 bases). Germline V gene lookup returns CDR1 SGDLS and CDR2 YYNGEE. CDR3 size: 15 residues. Trimming took 0 bases from V and 2 from J, leaving 11 bases between them. The CDR3 nucleotides read TGTGCCAGCAGCGTAGAGCCCGGGGCCAACACTGAAGCTTTCTTT. Amino acids: CASSVEPGANTEAFF.

Comments on this clonotype: At one end, the junction sequence differs from germline, possibly due to a read error. The chain is built from TRBV7-9 and TRBJ2-1; TRBD2 aligns across 9 bases. Germline CDR1 and CDR2: SEHNR and FQNEAQ (reference sequence). There are 17 residues in the CDR3. The CDR3 region is CASSLAGRGTSDNEQFF. The CDR3 DNA reads TGTGCCAGCAGCCTAGCGGGAAGAGGGACATCAGACAATGAGCAGTTCTTC.

This rearrangement joins TRBV5-4 to TRBJ2-3, with 8 bases lining up with TRBD1. Per the germline V gene, CDR1 is SGHNT and CDR2 is YYREEE (reference sequence). The CDR3 consists of 16 residues. The junction had 9 bases not matched to a gene; V was cut back by 5 bases and J by 1 base. Here the CDR3 DNA reads TGTGCCAGCAGTGAACGGACAGGGAGACGCACAGATACGCAGTATTTT. Its translation is CASSERTGRRTDTQYF.